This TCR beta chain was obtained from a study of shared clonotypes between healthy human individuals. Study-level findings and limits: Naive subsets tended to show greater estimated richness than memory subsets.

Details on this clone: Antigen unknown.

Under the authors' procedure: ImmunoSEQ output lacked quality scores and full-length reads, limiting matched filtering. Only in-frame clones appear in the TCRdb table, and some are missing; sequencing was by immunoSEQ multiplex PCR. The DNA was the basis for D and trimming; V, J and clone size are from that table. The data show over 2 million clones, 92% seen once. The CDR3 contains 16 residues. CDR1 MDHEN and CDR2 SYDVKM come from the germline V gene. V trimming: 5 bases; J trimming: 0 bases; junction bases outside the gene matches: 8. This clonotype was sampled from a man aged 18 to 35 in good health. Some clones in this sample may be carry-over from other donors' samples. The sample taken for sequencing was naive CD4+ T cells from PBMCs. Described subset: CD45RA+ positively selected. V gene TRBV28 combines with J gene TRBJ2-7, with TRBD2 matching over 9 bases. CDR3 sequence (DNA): TGTGCCAGCAGTACGATAAGCGGGGGGAGCTCCTACGAGCAGTACTTC. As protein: CASSTISGGSSYEQYF. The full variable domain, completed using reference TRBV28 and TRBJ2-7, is DVKVTQSSRYLVKRTGEKVFLECVQDMDHENMFWYRQDPGLGLRLIYFSYDVKMKEKGDIPEGYSVSREKKERFSLILESASTNQTSMYLCASSTISGGSSYEQYFGPGTRLTVT.